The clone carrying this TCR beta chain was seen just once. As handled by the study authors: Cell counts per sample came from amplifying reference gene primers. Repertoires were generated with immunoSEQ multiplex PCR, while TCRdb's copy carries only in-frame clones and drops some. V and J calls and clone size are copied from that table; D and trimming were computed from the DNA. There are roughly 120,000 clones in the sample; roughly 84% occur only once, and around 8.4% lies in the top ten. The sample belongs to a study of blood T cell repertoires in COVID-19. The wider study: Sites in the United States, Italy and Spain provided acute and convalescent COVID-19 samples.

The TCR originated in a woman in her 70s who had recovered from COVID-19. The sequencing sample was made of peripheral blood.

In DNA, the CDR3 is TGTGCCAGCAGCTTTGGAGGGAGGGCTCGGGAGGAGCAGTACTTC. Its protein is CASSFGGRAREEQYF. The V call is TRBV7-9, the J call TRBJ2-7; 7 bases agree with TRBD2. CDR3 length equals 15 residues. Germline-derived CDR1 and CDR2 are SEHNR and FQNEAQ (reference sequence). Unmatched junction bases numbered 12, after V lost 3 bases and J lost 7 bases.